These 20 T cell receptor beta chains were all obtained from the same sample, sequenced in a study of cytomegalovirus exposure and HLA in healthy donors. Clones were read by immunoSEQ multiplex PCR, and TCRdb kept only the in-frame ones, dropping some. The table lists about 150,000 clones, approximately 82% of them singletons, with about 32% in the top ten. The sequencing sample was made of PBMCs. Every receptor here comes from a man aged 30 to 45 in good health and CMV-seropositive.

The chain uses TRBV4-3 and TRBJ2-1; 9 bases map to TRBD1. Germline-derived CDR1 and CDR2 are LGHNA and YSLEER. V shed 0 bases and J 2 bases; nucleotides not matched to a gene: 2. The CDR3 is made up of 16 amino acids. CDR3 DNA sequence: TGCGCCAGCAGCCAAGACGGGACAGGGACCTACAATGAGCAGTTCTTC. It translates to CASSQDGTGTYNEQFF.

The CDR3 region is CASSLVAGGGYNEQFF. CDR3 in DNA: TGTGCCAGCAGCTTAGTCGCGGGAGGGGGTTACAATGAGCAGTTCTTC. The V gene is TRBV7-9, the J gene TRBJ2-1, with TRBD2 identical over 9 bases. This CDR3 has 16 amino acids. The J segment lost 4 bases and the V segment lost 1 base, leaving 5 bases of the junction unmatched. The germline gives CDR1 SEHNR, CDR2 FQNEAQ (reference sequence).

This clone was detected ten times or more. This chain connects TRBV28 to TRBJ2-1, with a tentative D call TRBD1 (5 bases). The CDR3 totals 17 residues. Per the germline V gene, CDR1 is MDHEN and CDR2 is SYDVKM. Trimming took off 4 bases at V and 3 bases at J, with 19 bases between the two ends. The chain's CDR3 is CASSSEGLDSLYNEQFF. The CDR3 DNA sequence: TGTGCCAGCAGTTCGGAAGGCTTAGACAGCCTCTACAATGAGCAGTTCTTC.

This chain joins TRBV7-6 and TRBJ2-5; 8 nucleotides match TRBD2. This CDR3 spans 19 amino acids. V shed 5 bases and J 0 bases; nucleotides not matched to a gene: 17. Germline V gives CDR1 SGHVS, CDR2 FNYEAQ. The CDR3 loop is CASSPSFGTSGAHQETQYF. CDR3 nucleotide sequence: TGTGCCAGCAGCCCGTCCTTTGGAACTAGCGGAGCCCACCAAGAGACCCAGTACTTC. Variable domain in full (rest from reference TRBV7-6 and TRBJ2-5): GAGVSQSPRYKVTKRGQDVALRCDPISGHVSLYWYRQALGQGPEFLTYFNYEAQQDKSGLPNDRFSAERPEGSISTLTIQRTEQRDSAMYRCASSPSFGTSGAHQETQYFGPGTRLLVL.

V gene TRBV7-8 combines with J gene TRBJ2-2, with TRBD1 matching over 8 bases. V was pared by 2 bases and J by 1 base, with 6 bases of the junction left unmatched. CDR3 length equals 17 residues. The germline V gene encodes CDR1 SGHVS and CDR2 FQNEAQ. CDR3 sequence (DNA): TGTGCCAGCAGCTTATTCTGGGGACAGGTGAACACCGGGGAGCTGTTTTTT. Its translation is CASSLFWGQVNTGELFF. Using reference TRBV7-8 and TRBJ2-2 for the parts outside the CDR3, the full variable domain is GAGVSQSPRYKVAKRGQDVALRCDPISGHVSLFWYQQALGQGPEFLTYFQNEAQLDKSGLPSDRFFAERPEGSVSTLKIQRTQQEDSAVYLCASSLFWGQVNTGELFFGEGSRLTVL.

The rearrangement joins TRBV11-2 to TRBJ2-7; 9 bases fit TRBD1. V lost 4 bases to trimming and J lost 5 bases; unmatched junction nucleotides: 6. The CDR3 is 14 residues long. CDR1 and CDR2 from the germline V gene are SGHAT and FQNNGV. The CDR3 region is CASSSGTGFHEQYF. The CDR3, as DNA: TGTGCCAGCAGCTCCGGGACAGGGTTCCACGAGCAGTACTTC.

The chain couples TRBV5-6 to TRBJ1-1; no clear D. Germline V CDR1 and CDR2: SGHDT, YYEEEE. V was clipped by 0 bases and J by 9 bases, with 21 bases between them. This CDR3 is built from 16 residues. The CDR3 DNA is TGTGCCAGCAGCTTGGACGGCGGCGGGGTGGAGACCAAAGCTTTCTTT. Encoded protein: CASSLDGGGVETKAFF.

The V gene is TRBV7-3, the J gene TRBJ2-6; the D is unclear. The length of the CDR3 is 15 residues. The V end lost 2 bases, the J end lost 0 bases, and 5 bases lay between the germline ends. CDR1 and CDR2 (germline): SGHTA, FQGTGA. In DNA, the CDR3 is TGTGCCAGCAGCTTATTCTTCTCTGGGGCCAACGTCCTGACTTTC. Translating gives CASSLFFSGANVLTF.

The CDR3 sequence is CASSPTGVSNQPQHF. The CDR3 DNA reads as TGTGCCAGCAGTCCTACAGGGGTGAGCAATCAGCCCCAGCATTTT. V gene TRBV27 combines with J gene TRBJ1-5; 7 nucleotides agree with TRBD1. The CDR3 covers 15 residues. The junction had 5 bases not matched to a gene; V was cut back by 5 bases and J by 1 base. The germline V gene encodes CDR1 MNHEY and CDR2 SMNVEV (reference sequence).

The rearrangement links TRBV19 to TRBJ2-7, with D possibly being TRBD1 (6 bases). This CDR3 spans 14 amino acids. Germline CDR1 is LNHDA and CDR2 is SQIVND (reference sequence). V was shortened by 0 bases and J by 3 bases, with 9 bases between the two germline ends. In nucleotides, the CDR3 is TGTGCCAGTAGTATAGAGGGGGCTAACTACGAGCAGTACTTC. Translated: CASSIEGANYEQYF.

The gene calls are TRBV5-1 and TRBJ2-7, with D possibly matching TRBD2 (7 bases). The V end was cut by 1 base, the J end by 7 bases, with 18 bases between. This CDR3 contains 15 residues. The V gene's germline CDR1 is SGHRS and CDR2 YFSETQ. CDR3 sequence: CASSLTVGGLREQYF. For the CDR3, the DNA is TGCGCCAGCAGCTTGACGGTCGGGGGGCTGAGGGAGCAGTACTTC.

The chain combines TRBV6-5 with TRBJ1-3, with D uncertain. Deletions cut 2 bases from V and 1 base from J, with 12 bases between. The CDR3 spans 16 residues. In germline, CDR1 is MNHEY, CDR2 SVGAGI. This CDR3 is CASSYRRDVSGNTIYF. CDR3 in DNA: TGTGCCAGCAGTTACCGGAGGGATGTGTCTGGAAACACCATATATTTT.

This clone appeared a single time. CDR3 in DNA: TGTGCCTGGAGTTCGACGACAGGGGCTTTGTACTTC. It is translated as CAWSSTTGALYF. The chain combines TRBV30 with TRBJ2-5, with 8 bases lining up with TRBD1. Germline CDR1 is GTSNPN and CDR2 is SVGIG (reference sequence). Losses at the gene ends were 2 bases for V and 13 bases for J; bases not matched to a gene: 9. This CDR3 has 12 amino acids.

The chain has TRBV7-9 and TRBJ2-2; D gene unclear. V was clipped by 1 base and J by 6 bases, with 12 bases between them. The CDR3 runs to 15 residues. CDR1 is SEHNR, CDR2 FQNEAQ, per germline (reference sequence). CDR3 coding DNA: TGTGCCAGCAGCTTAGTTGTCAGGCTTGCCGGGGAGCTGTTTTTT. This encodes CASSLVVRLAGELFF. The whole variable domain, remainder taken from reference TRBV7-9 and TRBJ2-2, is DTGVSQNPRHKITKRGQNVTFRCDPISEHNRLYWYRQTLGQGPEFLTYFQNEAQLEKSRLLSDRFSAERPKGSFSTLEIQRTEQGDSAMYLCASSLVVRLAGELFFGEGSRLTVL.

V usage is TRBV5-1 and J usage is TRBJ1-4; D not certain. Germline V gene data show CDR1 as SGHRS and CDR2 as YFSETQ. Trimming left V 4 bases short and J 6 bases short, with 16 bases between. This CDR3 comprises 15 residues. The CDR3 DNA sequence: TGCGCCAGCAGCCCGGGGTGGAGCGGGGATGAAAAACTGTTTTTT. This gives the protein CASSPGWSGDEKLFF. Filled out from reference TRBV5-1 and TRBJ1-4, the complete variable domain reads KAGVTQTPRYLIKTRGQQVTLSCSPISGHRSVSWYQQTPGQGLQFLFEYFSETQRNKGNFPGRFSGRQFSNSRSEMNVSTLELGDSALYLCASSPGWSGDEKLFFGSGTQLSVL.

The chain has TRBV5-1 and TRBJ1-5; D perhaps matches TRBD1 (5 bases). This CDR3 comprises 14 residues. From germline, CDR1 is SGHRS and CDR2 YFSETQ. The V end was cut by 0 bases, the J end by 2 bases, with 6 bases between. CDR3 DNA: TGCGCCAGCAGCTTGGGGGGCGGCAATCAGCCCCAGCATTTT. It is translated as CASSLGGGNQPQHF.

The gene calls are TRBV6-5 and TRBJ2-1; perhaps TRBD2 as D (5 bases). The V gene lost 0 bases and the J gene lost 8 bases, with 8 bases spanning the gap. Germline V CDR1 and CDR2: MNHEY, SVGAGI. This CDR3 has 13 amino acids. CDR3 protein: CASSYSAGDEQFF. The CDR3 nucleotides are TGTGCCAGCAGTTACTCTGCCGGGGATGAGCAGTTCTTC.

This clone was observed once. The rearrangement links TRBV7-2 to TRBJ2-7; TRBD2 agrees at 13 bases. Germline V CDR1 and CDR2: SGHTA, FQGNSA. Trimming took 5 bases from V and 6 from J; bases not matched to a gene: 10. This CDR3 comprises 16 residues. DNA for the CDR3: TGTGCCAGCAGCCCCTCGGGACTAGCGGGGATAGTCGAGCAGTACTTC. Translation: CASSPSGLAGIVEQYF. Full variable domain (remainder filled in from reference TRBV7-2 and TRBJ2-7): GAGVSQSPSNKVTEKGKDVELRCDPISGHTALYWYRQSLGQGLEFLIYFQGNSAPDKSGLPSDRFSAERTGGSVSTLTIQRTQQEDSAVYLCASSPSGLAGIVEQYFGPGTRLTVT.

CDR3 protein: CASSFTGVATEAFF. For the CDR3, the DNA is TGTGCCAGCAGCTTTACAGGGGTGGCCACTGAAGCTTTCTTT. The chain links TRBV7-9 to TRBJ1-1; 7 bases are shared with TRBD1. From germline, CDR1 is SEHNR and CDR2 FQNEAQ (reference sequence). The CDR3 loop spans 14 amino acids. Trimming at V came to 3 bases and at J to 4 bases, leaving 5 bases not matched to a gene.

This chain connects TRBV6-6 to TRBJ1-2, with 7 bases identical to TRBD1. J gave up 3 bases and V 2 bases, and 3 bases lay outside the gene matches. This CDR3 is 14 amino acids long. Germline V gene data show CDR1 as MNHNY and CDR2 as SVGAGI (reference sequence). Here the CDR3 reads CASSYLDRDYGYTF. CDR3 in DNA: TGTGCCAGCAGTTACCTCGACAGGGACTATGGCTACACCTTC.